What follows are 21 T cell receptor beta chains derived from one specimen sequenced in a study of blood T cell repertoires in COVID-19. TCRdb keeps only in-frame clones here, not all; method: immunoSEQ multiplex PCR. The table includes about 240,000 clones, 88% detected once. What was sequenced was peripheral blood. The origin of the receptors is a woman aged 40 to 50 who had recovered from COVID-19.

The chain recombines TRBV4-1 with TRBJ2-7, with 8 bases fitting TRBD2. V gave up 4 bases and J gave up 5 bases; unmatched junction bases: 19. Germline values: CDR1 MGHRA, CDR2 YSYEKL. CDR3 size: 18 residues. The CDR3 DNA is TGCGCCAGCAGCCCGACGGGTCTTCGGAGCGGGAGTCACCACGAGCAGTACTTC. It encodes CASSPTGLRSGSHHEQYF.

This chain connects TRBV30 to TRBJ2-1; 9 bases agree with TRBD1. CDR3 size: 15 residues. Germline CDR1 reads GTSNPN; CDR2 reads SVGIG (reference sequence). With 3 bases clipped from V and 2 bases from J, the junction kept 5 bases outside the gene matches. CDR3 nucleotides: TGTGCCTGGAGCCCAGGACAGGGGACCTACAATGAGCAGTTCTTC. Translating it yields CAWSPGQGTYNEQFF.

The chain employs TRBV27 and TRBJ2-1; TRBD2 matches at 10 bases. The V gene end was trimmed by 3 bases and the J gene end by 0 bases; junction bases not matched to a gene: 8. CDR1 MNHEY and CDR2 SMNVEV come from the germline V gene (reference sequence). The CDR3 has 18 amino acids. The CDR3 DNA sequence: TGTGCCAGCAGTTTTAAGGGACTAGCGCCGAGCTCCTACAATGAGCAGTTCTTC. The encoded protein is CASSFKGLAPSSYNEQFF.

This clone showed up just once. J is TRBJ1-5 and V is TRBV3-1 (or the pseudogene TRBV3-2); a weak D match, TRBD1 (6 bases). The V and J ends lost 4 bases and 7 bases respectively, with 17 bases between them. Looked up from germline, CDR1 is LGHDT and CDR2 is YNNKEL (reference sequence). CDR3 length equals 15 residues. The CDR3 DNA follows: TGTGCCAGCAGCCCCGTCGTGGGGGCTGGACAGCCCCAGCATTTT. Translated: CASSPVVGAGQPQHF.

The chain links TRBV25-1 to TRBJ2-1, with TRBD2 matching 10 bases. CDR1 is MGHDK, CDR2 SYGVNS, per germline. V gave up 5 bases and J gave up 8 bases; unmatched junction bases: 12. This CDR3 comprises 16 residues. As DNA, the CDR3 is TGTGCCAGCAGTCCCCTCGCAGCGGGAGGGCAGGATGAGCAGTTCTTC. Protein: CASSPLAAGGQDEQFF.

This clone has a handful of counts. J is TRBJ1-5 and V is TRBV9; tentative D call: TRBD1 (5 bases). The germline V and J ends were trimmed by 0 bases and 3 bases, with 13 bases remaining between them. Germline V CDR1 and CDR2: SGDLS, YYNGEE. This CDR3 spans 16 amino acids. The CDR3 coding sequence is TGTGCCAGCAGCGTAGTGGTTGGGGACTCCAATCAGCCCCAGCATTTT. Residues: CASSVVVGDSNQPQHF.

CDR3: CATSAGTSGNNEQFF. The CDR3 DNA reads TGTGCCACCAGCGCCGGGACTAGCGGAAACAATGAGCAGTTCTTC. The chain recombines TRBV15 with TRBJ2-1, with 11 nucleotides matching TRBD2. J lost 5 bases, V lost 5 bases, and 5 bases had no gene match. Germline-derived CDR1 and CDR2 are LNHNV and YYDKDF (reference sequence). CDR3 length: 15 residues.

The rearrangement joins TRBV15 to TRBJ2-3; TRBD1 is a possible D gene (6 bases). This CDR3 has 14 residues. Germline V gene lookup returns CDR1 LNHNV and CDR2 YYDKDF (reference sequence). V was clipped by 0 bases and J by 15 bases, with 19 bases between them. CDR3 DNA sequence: TGTGCCACCAGCAGAGATCTTGGGGGCCCCGGGTATTATTTT. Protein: CATSRDLGGPGYYF.

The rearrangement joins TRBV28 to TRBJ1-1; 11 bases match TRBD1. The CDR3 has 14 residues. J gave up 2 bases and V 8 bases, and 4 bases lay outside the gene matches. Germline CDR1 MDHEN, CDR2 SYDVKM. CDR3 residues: CASRTGGLNTEAFF. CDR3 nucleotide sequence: TGTGCCAGCCGGACAGGGGGCTTAAACACTGAAGCTTTCTTT.

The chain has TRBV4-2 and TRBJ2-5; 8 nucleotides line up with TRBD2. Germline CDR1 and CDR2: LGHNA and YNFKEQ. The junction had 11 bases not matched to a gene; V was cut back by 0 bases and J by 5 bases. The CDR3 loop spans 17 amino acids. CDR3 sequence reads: CASSQEAPRGGRETQYF. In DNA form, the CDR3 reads TGTGCCAGCAGCCAAGAAGCCCCCCGGGGGGGTAGGGAGACCCAGTACTTC.

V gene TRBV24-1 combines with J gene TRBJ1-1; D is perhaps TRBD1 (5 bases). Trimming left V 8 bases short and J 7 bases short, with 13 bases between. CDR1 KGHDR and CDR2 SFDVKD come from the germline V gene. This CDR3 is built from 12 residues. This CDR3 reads CATKVGHREAFF. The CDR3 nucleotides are TGTGCCACCAAGGTGGGGCATCGTGAAGCTTTCTTT.

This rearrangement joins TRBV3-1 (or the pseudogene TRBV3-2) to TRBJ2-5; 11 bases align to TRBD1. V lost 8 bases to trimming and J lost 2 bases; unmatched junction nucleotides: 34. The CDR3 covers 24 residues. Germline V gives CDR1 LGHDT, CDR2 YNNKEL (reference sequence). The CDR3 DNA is TGTGCCAGCCCTCTACCCCCACGGACAGGGGGCTGTAGCGGGACCCCCCGGGAGCAAGAGACCCAGTACTTC. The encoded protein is CASPLPPRTGGCSGTPREQETQYF.

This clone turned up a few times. The CDR3 region is CASSPGGLNTEAFF. In nucleotides, the CDR3 is TGTGCCAGCAGCCCGGGAGGATTGAACACTGAAGCTTTCTTT. This chain uses TRBV5-4 with TRBJ1-1; no clear D gene. This CDR3 has 14 amino acids. Trimming shortened V by 4 bases and J by 0 bases, and 10 bases separated the two germline ends. Looked up from germline, CDR1 is SGHNT and CDR2 is YYREEE (reference sequence).

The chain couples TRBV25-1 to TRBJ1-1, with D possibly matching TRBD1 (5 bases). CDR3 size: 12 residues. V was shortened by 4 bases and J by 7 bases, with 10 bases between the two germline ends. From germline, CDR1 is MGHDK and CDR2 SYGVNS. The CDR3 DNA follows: TGTGCCAGCAGTGGGGACTCACATGAAGCTTTCTTT. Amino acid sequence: CASSGDSHEAFF. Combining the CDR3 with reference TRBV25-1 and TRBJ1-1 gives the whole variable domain EADIYQTPRYLVIGTGKKITLECSQTMGHDKMYWYQQDPGMELHLIHYSYGVNSTEKGDLSSESTVSRIRTEHFPLTLESARPSHTSQYLCASSGDSHEAFFGQGTRLTVV.

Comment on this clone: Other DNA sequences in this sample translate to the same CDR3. CDR3 residues: CASSQGGGAFF. The DNA for the CDR3 is TGTGCCAGCAGCCAAGGGGGGGGAGCTTTCTTT. The chain combines TRBV3-1 (or the pseudogene TRBV3-2) with TRBJ1-1, with a weak D call TRBD1 (5 bases). Germline assignment: CDR1 LGHDT and CDR2 YNNKEL (reference sequence). With 1 base removed from V and 10 bases from J, the gap between germline ends came to 7 bases. The CDR3 spans 11 residues.

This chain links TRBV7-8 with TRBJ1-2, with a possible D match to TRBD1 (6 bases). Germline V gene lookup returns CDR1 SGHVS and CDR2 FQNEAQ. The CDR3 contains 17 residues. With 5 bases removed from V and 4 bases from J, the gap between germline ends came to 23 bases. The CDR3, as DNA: TGTGCCAGCAGCCCCCCGGGGGCGGGGGCGGGTGGCTATGGCTACACCTTC. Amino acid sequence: CASSPPGAGAGGYGYTF.

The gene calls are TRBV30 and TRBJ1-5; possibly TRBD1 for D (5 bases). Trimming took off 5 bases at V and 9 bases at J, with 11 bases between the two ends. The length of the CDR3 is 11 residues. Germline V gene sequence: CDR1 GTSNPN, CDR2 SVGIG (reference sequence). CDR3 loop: CAWGDGGPQHF. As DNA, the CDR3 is TGTGCCTGGGGCGACGGGGGGCCCCAGCATTTT.

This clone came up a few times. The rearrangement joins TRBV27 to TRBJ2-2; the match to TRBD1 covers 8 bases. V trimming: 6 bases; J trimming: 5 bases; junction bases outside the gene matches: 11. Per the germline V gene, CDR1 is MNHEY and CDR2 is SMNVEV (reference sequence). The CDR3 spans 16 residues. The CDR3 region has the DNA TGTGCCAGCAGGTCCGACAGGGGAGCCAGGACCGGGGAGCTGTTTTTT. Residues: CASRSDRGARTGELFF.

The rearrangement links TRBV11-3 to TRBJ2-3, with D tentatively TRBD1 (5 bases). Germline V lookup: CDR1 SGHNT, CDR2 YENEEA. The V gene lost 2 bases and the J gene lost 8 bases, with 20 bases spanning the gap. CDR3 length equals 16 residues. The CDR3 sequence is CASSLRGDGAQITQYF. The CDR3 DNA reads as TGTGCCAGCAGCTTACGTGGGGATGGGGCACAGATTACGCAGTATTTT.

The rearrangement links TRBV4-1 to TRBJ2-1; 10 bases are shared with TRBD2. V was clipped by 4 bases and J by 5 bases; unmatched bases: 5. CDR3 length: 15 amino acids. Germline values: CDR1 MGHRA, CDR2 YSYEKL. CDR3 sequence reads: CASSPTSGTDNEQFF. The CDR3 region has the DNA TGCGCCAGCAGCCCCACTAGCGGGACGGACAATGAGCAGTTCTTC.

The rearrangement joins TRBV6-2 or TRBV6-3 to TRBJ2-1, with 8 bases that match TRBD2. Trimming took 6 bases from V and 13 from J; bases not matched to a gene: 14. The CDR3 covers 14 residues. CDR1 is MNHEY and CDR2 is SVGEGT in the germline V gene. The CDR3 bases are TGTGCCAGCAGCCACACCGGTACTACTAGCGGACAGTTCTTC. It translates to CASSHTGTTSGQFF.